This is a list of T cell receptor beta chains from one sample in a study of CD8 T cells in Susac syndrome. TCRdb itself ran the immunoSEQ multiplex PCR reads through MiXCR, one entry per CDR3 protein. Of approximately 210,000 distinct CDR3 sequences listed, 85% to 95% were seen once; the top ten hold about 0.14%. Sequencing was done on a sample of CD4+ T cells from PBMCs. These receptors were collected from a human donor with Susac syndrome. Both conserved end residues are part of each CDR3. A D gene is named only where the DNA matches it firmly. Clone sizes are given selectively: once, few, many, or a class where the clone is expanded.

cdr3_length: 15
d_call: TRBD1
v_call: TRBV5-1
clone_size: NA
j_call: TRBJ1-2
cdr3_aa: CASSSGTGITYGYTF
cdr3_nt: TGCGCCAGCAGCTCGGGGACAGGAATTACCTATGGCTACACCTTC

cdr3_length: 15
d_call: NA
v_call: TRBV30
clone_size: few
j_call: TRBJ2-7
cdr3_aa: CAWSVRQGIGNEQYF
cdr3_nt: TGTGCCTGGAGTGTTAGGCAGGGGATCGGGAACGAGCAGTACTTC

cdr3_length: 14
d_call: TRBD2
v_call: TRBV12-3/TRBV12-4
clone_size: NA
j_call: TRBJ2-5
cdr3_aa: CASSPSGVGETQYF
cdr3_nt: TGTGCCAGCAGCCCTAGCGGGGTCGGGGAGACCCAGTACTTC

cdr3_length: 15
d_call: NA
v_call: TRBV5-4
clone_size: NA
j_call: TRBJ2-5
cdr3_aa: CASRRNSGYQETQYF
cdr3_nt: TGTGCCAGCAGAAGGAACTCGGGCTACCAAGAGACCCAGTACTTC

cdr3_length: 14
d_call: NA
v_call: TRBV18
clone_size: NA
j_call: TRBJ2-7
cdr3_aa: CASSPNREGDEQYF
cdr3_nt: TGTGCCAGCTCACCAAACAGGGAAGGAGACGAGCAGTACTTC

cdr3_length: 17
d_call: TRBD2
v_call: TRBV20-1
clone_size: NA
j_call: TRBJ2-5
cdr3_aa: CSARTSGGLSGQETQYF
cdr3_nt: TGCAGTGCCCGGACTAGCGGGGGACTAAGTGGGCAAGAGACCCAGTACTTC

cdr3_length: 15
d_call: NA
v_call: TRBV15
clone_size: NA
j_call: TRBJ2-5
cdr3_aa: CATSRDRVQSATQYF
cdr3_nt: TGTGCCACCAGCAGAGACAGGGTCCAGTCAGCGACCCAGTACTTC

cdr3_length: 17
d_call: TRBD2
v_call: TRBV7-9
clone_size: NA
j_call: TRBJ2-1
cdr3_aa: CASSPGTSGGARNEQFF
cdr3_nt: TGTGCCAGCAGCCCAGGGACTAGCGGGGGGGCCCGGAATGAGCAGTTCTTC

cdr3_length: 17
d_call: TRBD2
v_call: TRBV27
clone_size: NA
j_call: TRBJ2-3
cdr3_aa: CASSLSRSGGFRGTQYF
cdr3_nt: TGTGCCAGCAGTTTATCGCGTAGCGGGGGGTTCCGGGGTACGCAGTATTTT

cdr3_length: 12
d_call: NA
v_call: TRBV4-2
clone_size: few
j_call: TRBJ2-2
cdr3_aa: CASSQSTGELFF
cdr3_nt: TGTGCCAGCAGCCAGTCAACCGGGGAGCTGTTTTTT

cdr3_length: 15
d_call: NA
v_call: TRBV30
clone_size: NA
j_call: TRBJ1-6
cdr3_aa: CAWSAGTANNSPLHF
cdr3_nt: TGTGCCTGGAGCGCCGGTACAGCGAATAATTCACCCCTCCACTTT

cdr3_length: 14
d_call: NA
v_call: TRBV4-3
clone_size: NA
j_call: TRBJ2-7
cdr3_aa: CASSQDRSTYEQYF
cdr3_nt: TGCGCCAGCAGCCAAGATCGGTCTACTTACGAGCAGTACTTC

cdr3_length: 14
d_call: NA
v_call: TRBV5-4
clone_size: NA
j_call: TRBJ2-3
cdr3_aa: CASSLDRHTDTQYF
cdr3_nt: TGTGCCAGCAGCTTGGACCGCCACACAGATACGCAGTATTTT

cdr3_length: 15
d_call: NA
v_call: TRBV27
clone_size: NA
j_call: TRBJ1-2
cdr3_aa: CASSSTPRAIYGYTF
cdr3_nt: TGTGCCAGCAGTTCTACGCCCCGGGCTATCTATGGCTACACCTTC

cdr3_length: 14
d_call: TRBD1
v_call: TRBV6-5
clone_size: few
j_call: TRBJ1-1
cdr3_aa: CASSRQGEYTEAFF
cdr3_nt: TGTGCCAGCTCGAGGCAGGGGGAGTACACTGAAGCTTTCTTT

cdr3_length: 13
d_call: NA
v_call: TRBV11-2
clone_size: NA
j_call: TRBJ2-3
cdr3_aa: CASSSRHRDAQYF
cdr3_nt: TGTGCCAGCAGCTCCCGACATAGGGATGCGCAGTATTTT

cdr3_length: 15
d_call: NA
v_call: TRBV11-3
clone_size: NA
j_call: TRBJ2-1
cdr3_aa: CASSLAGQGFYEQFF
cdr3_nt: TGTGCCAGCAGCTTAGCGGGACAAGGTTTCTATGAGCAGTTCTTC

cdr3_length: 16
d_call: TRBD2
v_call: TRBV9
clone_size: NA
j_call: TRBJ2-1
cdr3_aa: CASSVVSSGTYNEQFF
cdr3_nt: TGTGCCAGCAGCGTAGTGTCTAGCGGTACCTACAATGAGCAGTTCTTC

cdr3_length: 15
d_call: NA
v_call: TRBV20-1
clone_size: NA
j_call: TRBJ2-2
cdr3_aa: CSAPRGPAGTGELFF
cdr3_nt: TGCAGTGCCCCGCGTGGGCCCGCGGGCACCGGGGAGCTGTTTTTT

cdr3_length: 15
d_call: TRBD1
v_call: TRBV29-1
clone_size: NA
j_call: TRBJ1-4
cdr3_aa: CSAAGTGSTNEKLFF
cdr3_nt: TGCAGCGCCGCCGGGACAGGTTCAACTAATGAAAAACTGTTTTTT

cdr3_length: 16
d_call: NA
v_call: TRBV24-1
clone_size: NA
j_call: TRBJ2-2
cdr3_aa: CATSDLRQGGTGELFF
cdr3_nt: TGTGCCACCAGTGATTTGCGGCAGGGCGGGACCGGGGAGCTGTTTTTT

cdr3_length: 15
d_call: TRBD1
v_call: TRBV6-6
clone_size: NA
j_call: TRBJ1-2
cdr3_aa: CASGDRFRISYGYTF
cdr3_nt: TGTGCCAGCGGGGACAGGTTCCGAATCAGCTATGGCTACACCTTC

cdr3_length: 18
d_call: TRBD2
v_call: TRBV9
clone_size: NA
j_call: TRBJ2-1
cdr3_aa: CASSVDPAGANSYNEQFF
cdr3_nt: TGTGCCAGCAGCGTGGATCCAGCGGGGGCCAACTCCTACAATGAGCAGTTCTTC

cdr3_length: 13
d_call: NA
v_call: TRBV30
clone_size: NA
j_call: TRBJ1-6
cdr3_aa: CAWSVPADSPLHF
cdr3_nt: TGTGCCTGGAGTGTTCCGGCGGATTCACCCCTCCACTTT

cdr3_length: 16
d_call: TRBD1
v_call: TRBV5-1
clone_size: NA
j_call: TRBJ1-5
cdr3_aa: CASSPGQGGRNQPQHF
cdr3_nt: TGCGCCAGCAGCCCCGGACAGGGTGGACGCAATCAGCCCCAGCATTTT

cdr3_length: 13
d_call: NA
v_call: TRBV12-3/TRBV12-4
clone_size: NA
j_call: TRBJ2-3
cdr3_aa: CASTPGRTDTQYF
cdr3_nt: TGTGCCAGCACGCCGGGACGCACAGATACGCAGTATTTT

cdr3_length: 16
d_call: NA
v_call: TRBV6-2/TRBV6-3
clone_size: NA
j_call: TRBJ2-6
cdr3_aa: CASSPRQLSGANVLTF
cdr3_nt: TGTGCCAGCAGCCCACGCCAGCTCTCTGGGGCCAACGTCCTGACTTTC

cdr3_length: 13
d_call: NA
v_call: TRBV14
clone_size: NA
j_call: TRBJ1-1
cdr3_aa: CASSFAMNTEAFF
cdr3_nt: TGTGCCAGCAGTTTCGCAATGAACACTGAAGCTTTCTTT

cdr3_length: 16
d_call: TRBD2
v_call: TRBV5-1
clone_size: NA
j_call: TRBJ2-5
cdr3_aa: CASSLNPAGGGETQYF
cdr3_nt: TGCGCCAGCAGCTTGAACCCGGCGGGGGGAGGCGAGACCCAGTACTTC

cdr3_length: 14
d_call: TRBD1
v_call: TRBV9
clone_size: NA
j_call: TRBJ1-2
cdr3_aa: CASSDSEGGDGYTF
cdr3_nt: TGTGCCAGCAGCGATAGCGAAGGGGGCGATGGCTACACCTTC

cdr3_length: 13
d_call: NA
v_call: TRBV18
clone_size: once
j_call: TRBJ1-5
cdr3_aa: CASSQQENQPQHF
cdr3_nt: TGTGCCAGCTCACAACAGGAAAATCAGCCCCAGCATTTT

cdr3_length: 14
d_call: TRBD2
v_call: TRBV3-1
clone_size: NA
j_call: TRBJ2-2
cdr3_aa: CASSHSGGTGELFF
cdr3_nt: TGTGCCAGCAGCCACAGCGGGGGCACCGGGGAGCTGTTTTTT

cdr3_length: 15
d_call: NA
v_call: TRBV9
clone_size: few
j_call: TRBJ2-6
cdr3_aa: CASSVESSGANVLTF
cdr3_nt: TGTGCCAGCAGCGTAGAGAGTTCTGGGGCCAACGTCCTGACTTTC

cdr3_length: 15
d_call: TRBD1
v_call: TRBV18
clone_size: NA
j_call: TRBJ1-5
cdr3_aa: CASSPPGQGYQPQHF
cdr3_nt: TGTGCCAGCTCACCACCCGGACAGGGCTATCAGCCCCAGCATTTT

cdr3_length: 14
d_call: NA
v_call: TRBV12-3/TRBV12-4
clone_size: NA
j_call: TRBJ1-1
cdr3_aa: CASEVRTKNTEAFF
cdr3_nt: TGTGCCAGCGAGGTGAGGACAAAGAACACTGAAGCTTTCTTT

cdr3_length: 13
d_call: NA
v_call: TRBV7-8
clone_size: NA
j_call: TRBJ2-7
cdr3_aa: CASSFGATLEQYF
cdr3_nt: TGTGCCAGCAGCTTCGGGGCCACCCTAGAGCAGTACTTC

cdr3_length: 14
d_call: TRBD1
v_call: TRBV5-4
clone_size: NA
j_call: TRBJ1-4
cdr3_aa: CASSRDRANEKLFF
cdr3_nt: TGTGCCAGCAGCCGGGACAGGGCGAATGAAAAACTGTTTTTT

cdr3_length: 11
d_call: NA
v_call: TRBV30
clone_size: once
j_call: TRBJ1-2
cdr3_aa: CAWSPGTGYTF
cdr3_nt: TGTGCCTGGAGTCCCGGGACAGGCTACACCTTC

cdr3_length: 10
d_call: NA
v_call: TRBV30
clone_size: few
j_call: TRBJ2-1
cdr3_aa: CAWTWYTEFF
cdr3_nt: TGTGCCTGGACGTGGTACACCGAGTTCTTC

cdr3_length: 14
d_call: NA
v_call: TRBV9
clone_size: NA
j_call: TRBJ1-3
cdr3_aa: CASDAGAAGNTIYF
cdr3_nt: TGTGCCAGCGATGCCGGGGCGGCTGGAAACACCATATATTTT

cdr3_length: 16
d_call: TRBD1
v_call: TRBV7-9
clone_size: NA
j_call: TRBJ1-1
cdr3_aa: CASSQWTGTVNTEAFF
cdr3_nt: TGTGCCAGCAGCCAATGGACAGGAACGGTGAACACTGAAGCTTTCTTT

cdr3_length: 15
d_call: NA
v_call: TRBV3-1
clone_size: NA
j_call: TRBJ1-6
cdr3_aa: CASSQVDGYNSPLHF
cdr3_nt: TGTGCCAGCAGCCAAGTGGACGGGTATAATTCACCCCTCCACTTT

cdr3_length: 15
d_call: TRBD2
v_call: TRBV5-1
clone_size: NA
j_call: TRBJ2-1
cdr3_aa: CASSLGAGGHNEQFF
cdr3_nt: TGCGCCAGCAGCTTGGGGGCGGGGGGGCACAATGAGCAGTTCTTC

cdr3_length: 16
d_call: TRBD2
v_call: TRBV6-1
clone_size: NA
j_call: TRBJ2-7
cdr3_aa: CASRSDSGGESYEQYF
cdr3_nt: TGTGCCAGCAGAAGCGATAGCGGGGGAGAATCCTACGAGCAGTACTTC

cdr3_length: 14
d_call: TRBD1
v_call: TRBV29-1
clone_size: few
j_call: TRBJ1-2
cdr3_aa: CSAGDRANNYGYTF
cdr3_nt: TGCAGCGCGGGGGACAGGGCTAATAACTATGGCTACACCTTC

cdr3_length: 13
d_call: NA
v_call: TRBV20-1
clone_size: NA
j_call: TRBJ2-5
cdr3_aa: CSAWTQYQETQYF
cdr3_nt: TGCAGTGCTTGGACTCAGTACCAAGAGACCCAGTACTTC

cdr3_length: 13
d_call: NA
v_call: TRBV20-1
clone_size: NA
j_call: TRBJ2-7
cdr3_aa: CSAVRGIAYEQYF
cdr3_nt: TGCAGTGCCGTTAGGGGGATCGCCTACGAGCAGTACTTC

cdr3_length: 12
d_call: NA
v_call: TRBV18
clone_size: few
j_call: TRBJ1-6
cdr3_aa: CASSSGNSPLHF
cdr3_nt: TGTGCCAGCTCATCGGGGAATTCACCCCTCCACTTT

cdr3_length: 13
d_call: NA
v_call: TRBV9
clone_size: NA
j_call: TRBJ2-2
cdr3_aa: CASSPTSRGELFF
cdr3_nt: TGTGCCAGCAGCCCGACGAGTCGCGGGGAGCTGTTTTTT